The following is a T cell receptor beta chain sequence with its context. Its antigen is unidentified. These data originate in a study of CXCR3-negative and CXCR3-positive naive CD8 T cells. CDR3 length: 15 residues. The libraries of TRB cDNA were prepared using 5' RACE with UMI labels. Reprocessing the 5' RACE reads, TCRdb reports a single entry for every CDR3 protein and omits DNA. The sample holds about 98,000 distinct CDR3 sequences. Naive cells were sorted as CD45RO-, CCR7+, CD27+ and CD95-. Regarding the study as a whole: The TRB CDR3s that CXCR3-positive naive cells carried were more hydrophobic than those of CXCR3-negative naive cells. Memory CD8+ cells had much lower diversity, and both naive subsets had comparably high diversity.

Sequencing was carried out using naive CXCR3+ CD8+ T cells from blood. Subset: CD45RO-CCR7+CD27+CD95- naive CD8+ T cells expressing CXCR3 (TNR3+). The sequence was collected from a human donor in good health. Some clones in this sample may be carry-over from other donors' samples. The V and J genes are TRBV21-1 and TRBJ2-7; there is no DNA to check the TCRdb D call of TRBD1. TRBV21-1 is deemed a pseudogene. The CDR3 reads CASSNVPYRGWEQYF.